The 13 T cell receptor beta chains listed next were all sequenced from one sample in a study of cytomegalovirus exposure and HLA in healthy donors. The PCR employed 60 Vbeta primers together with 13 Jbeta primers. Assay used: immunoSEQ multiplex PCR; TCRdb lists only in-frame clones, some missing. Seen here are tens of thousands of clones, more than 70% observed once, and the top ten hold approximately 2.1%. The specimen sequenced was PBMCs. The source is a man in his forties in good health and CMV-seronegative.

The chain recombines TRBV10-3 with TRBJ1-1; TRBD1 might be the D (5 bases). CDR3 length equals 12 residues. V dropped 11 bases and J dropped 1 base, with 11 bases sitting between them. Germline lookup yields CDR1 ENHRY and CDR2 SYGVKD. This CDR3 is CAHSDTNTEAFF. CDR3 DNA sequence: TGTGCCCACTCGGACACGAACACTGAAGCTTTCTTT.

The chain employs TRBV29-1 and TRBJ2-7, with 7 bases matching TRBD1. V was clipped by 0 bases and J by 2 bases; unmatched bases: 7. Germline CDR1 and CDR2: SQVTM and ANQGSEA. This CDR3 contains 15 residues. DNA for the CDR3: TGCAGCGTTGAAGATCCGGGACAGCGTACCTACGAGCAGTACTTC. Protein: CSVEDPGQRTYEQYF.

Written as DNA, the CDR3 is TGTGCCATCAGTGAGTCGACTGTAAGCAATCAGCCCCAGCATTTT. Translated: CAISESTVSNQPQHF. This chain connects TRBV10-3 to TRBJ1-5; D not certain. With 0 bases removed from V and 1 base from J, the gap between germline ends came to 7 bases. This CDR3 comprises 15 residues. Germline values: CDR1 ENHRY, CDR2 SYGVKD.

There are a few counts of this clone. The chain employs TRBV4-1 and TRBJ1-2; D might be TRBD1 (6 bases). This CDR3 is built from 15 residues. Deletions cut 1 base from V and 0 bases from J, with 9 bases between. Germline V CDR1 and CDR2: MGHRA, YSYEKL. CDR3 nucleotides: TGCGCCAGCAGCCAAGGGACAGCCTCTAACTATGGCTACACCTTC. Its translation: CASSQGTASNYGYTF.

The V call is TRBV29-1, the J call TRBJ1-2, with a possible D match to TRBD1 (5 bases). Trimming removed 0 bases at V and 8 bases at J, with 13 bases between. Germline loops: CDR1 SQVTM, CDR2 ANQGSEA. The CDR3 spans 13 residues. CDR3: CSVEEWGVEGYTF. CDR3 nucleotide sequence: TGCAGCGTTGAAGAGTGGGGGGTGGAGGGCTACACCTTC. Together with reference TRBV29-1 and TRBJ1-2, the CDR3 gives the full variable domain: SAVISQKPSRDICQRGTSLTIQCQVDSQVTMMFWYRQQPGQSLTLIATANQGSEATYESGFVIDKFPISRPNLTFSTLTVSNMSPEDSSIYLCSVEEWGVEGYTFGSGTRLTVV.

CDR3 sequence (DNA): TGTGCCACCCACAAAGAATTAAATGAAAAACTGTTTTTT. Protein product: CATHKELNEKLFF. The chain couples TRBV10-3 to TRBJ1-4; no reliable D call. This CDR3 is built from 13 residues. The germline V and J ends were trimmed by 10 bases and 5 bases, with 14 bases remaining between them. Germline V gene data show CDR1 as ENHRY and CDR2 as SYGVKD.

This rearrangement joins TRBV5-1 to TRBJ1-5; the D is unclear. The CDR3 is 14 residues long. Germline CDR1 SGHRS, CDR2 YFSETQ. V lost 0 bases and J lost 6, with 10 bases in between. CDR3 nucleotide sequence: TGCGCCAGCAGCTTGGACGGAGATCGTCAGCCCCAGCATTTT. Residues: CASSLDGDRQPQHF. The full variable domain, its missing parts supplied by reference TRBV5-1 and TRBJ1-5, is KAGVTQTPRYLIKTRGQQVTLSCSPISGHRSVSWYQQTPGQGLQFLFEYFSETQRNKGNFPGRFSGRQFSNSRSEMNVSTLELGDSALYLCASSLDGDRQPQHFGDGTRLSIL.

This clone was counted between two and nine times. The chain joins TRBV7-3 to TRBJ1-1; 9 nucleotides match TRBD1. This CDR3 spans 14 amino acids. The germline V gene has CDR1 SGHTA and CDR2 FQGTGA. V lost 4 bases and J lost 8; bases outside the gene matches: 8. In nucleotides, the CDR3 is TGTGCCAGCAGCTCGAACCCTGGGACAGGGGAAGCTTTCTTT. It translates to CASSSNPGTGEAFF.

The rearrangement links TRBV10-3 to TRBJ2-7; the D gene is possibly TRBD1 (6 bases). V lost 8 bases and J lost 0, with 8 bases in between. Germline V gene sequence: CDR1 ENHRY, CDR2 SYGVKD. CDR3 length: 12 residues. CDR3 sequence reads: CAIQGSSYEQYF. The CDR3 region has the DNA TGTGCCATCCAGGGGTCCTCCTACGAGCAGTACTTC.

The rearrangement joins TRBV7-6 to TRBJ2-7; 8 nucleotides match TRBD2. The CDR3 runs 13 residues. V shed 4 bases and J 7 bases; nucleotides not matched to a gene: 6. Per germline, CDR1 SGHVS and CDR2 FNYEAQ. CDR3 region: CASSSPGTREQYF. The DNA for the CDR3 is TGTGCCAGCAGCTCCCCCGGGACTAGAGAGCAGTACTTC.

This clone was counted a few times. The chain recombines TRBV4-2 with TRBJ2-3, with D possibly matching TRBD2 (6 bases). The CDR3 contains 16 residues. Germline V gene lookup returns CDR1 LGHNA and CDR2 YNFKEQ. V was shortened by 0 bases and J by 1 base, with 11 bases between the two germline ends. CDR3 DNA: TGTGCCAGCAGCCAAGAAACTAGCCCCCGCACAGATACGCAGTATTTT. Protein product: CASSQETSPRTDTQYF.

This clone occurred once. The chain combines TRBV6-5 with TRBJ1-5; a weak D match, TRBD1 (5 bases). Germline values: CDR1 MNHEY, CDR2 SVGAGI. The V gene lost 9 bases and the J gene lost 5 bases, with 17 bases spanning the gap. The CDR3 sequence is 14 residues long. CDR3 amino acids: CASSLQGADQPQHF. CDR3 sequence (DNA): TGTGCCAGTTCTCTCCAGGGTGCGGATCAGCCCCAGCATTTT.

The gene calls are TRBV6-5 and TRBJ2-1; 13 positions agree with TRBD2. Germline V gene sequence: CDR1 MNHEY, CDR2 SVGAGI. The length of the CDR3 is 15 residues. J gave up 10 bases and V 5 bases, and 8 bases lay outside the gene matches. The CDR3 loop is CASSVGTSGTSEQFF. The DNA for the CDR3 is TGTGCCAGCAGTGTCGGGACTAGCGGGACTTCGGAGCAGTTCTTC.